This T cell receptor (beta chain) was retrieved from a study of blood T cell repertoires in COVID-19. The overall study: Sites across the United States, Italy and Spain contributed samples from acute and convalescent COVID-19. The cDNA or gDNA used as material had been derived from T cells, B-cell-depleted T cells, or PBMCs.

The V end was cut by 8 bases, the J end by 8 bases, with 24 bases between. The CDR3 runs to 15 residues. CDR1 is SNHLY, CDR2 FYNNEI, per germline. Original handling: Reference gene primers were amplified, and this amplification served to estimate nucleated cell counts. The data were produced by immunoSEQ multiplex PCR, yet TCRdb's version contains in-frame clones alone and is incomplete. V and J calls and clone size come straight from that table; D and trimming were deduced from the DNA. The data contain fewer than 150,000 clones, about 79% of them singletons. The chain uses TRBV2 and TRBJ1-2; tentatively, D is TRBD1 (5 bases). The sequence derives from a woman aged 45 to 65 with acute or convalescent COVID-19. Input material: peripheral blood. The CDR3 reads CASFHGPQGLRGYTF. In nucleotides, the CDR3 is TGTGCCAGCTTCCACGGACCGCAGGGACTTAGGGGCTACACCTTC.